The 5 T cell receptor beta chains below were found in one sample sequenced in a study of blood T cell repertoires in COVID-19. The method was immunoSEQ multiplex PCR; TCRdb's version includes in-frame clones alone and lacks a portion of them. The repertoire holds about 140,000 clones, with over 80% as singletons. Sequencing was carried out using PBMCs or T cells enriched from blood (not recorded which). These receptors all stem from a man aged 65 to 85 who had been exposed to COVID-19.

The chain is built from TRBV11-2 and TRBJ2-7, with D perhaps TRBD2 (6 bases). CDR1 and CDR2 (germline): SGHAT, FQNNGV. The CDR3 extends over 16 amino acids. Trimming left V 5 bases short and J 4 bases short, with 21 bases between. CDR3 region: CASSDGGRGVLYEQYF. The CDR3 DNA follows: TGTGCCAGCAGCGACGGCGGGCGGGGTGTCTTGTACGAGCAGTACTTC.

The V and J genes are TRBV24-1 and TRBJ2-2; 11 positions match TRBD2. CDR3 size: 14 residues. V dropped 9 bases and J dropped 5; count of bases not matched to a gene: 4. The germline V gene encodes CDR1 KGHDR and CDR2 SFDVKD. The CDR3 sequence: CATAASGGTGELFF. DNA of the CDR3: TGTGCCACCGCGGCTAGCGGGGGGACCGGGGAGCTGTTTTTT.

The chain carries TRBV7-9 and TRBJ1-6, with 7 positions matching TRBD1. Looked up from germline, CDR1 is SEHNR and CDR2 is FQNEAQ (reference sequence). This CDR3 spans 14 amino acids. J was trimmed by 4 bases and V by 5 bases; bases with no gene match: 2. The CDR3 sequence is CASSKDRYNSPLHF. Here the CDR3 DNA reads TGTGCCAGCAGCAAGGACAGGTATAATTCACCCCTCCACTTT.

The chain combines TRBV4-2 with TRBJ2-3; 10 nucleotides line up with TRBD2. The CDR3 loop spans 19 amino acids. Germline V gene lookup returns CDR1 LGHNA and CDR2 YNFKEQ. With V trimmed by 0 bases and J by 4 bases, 13 bases remained unmatched. CDR3 sequence: CASSQDWVERGGRADTQYF. CDR3 nucleotide sequence: TGTGCCAGCAGCCAAGATTGGGTGGAGCGGGGGGGCAGGGCAGATACGCAGTATTTT.

The chain has TRBV18 and TRBJ1-1; 7 bases fit TRBD1. Germline values: CDR1 KGHSH, CDR2 LQKENI. This CDR3 contains 13 residues. Trimming took 2 bases from V and 8 from J; bases not matched to a gene: 5. The CDR3 bases are TGTGCCAGCTCACCAGTCACAGGGGTAGAAGCTTTCTTT. Protein: CASSPVTGVEAFF. The full variable domain, in which reference TRBV18 and TRBJ1-1 provide the parts outside the CDR3, is NAGVMQNPRHLVRRRGQEARLRCSPMKGHSHVYWYRQLPEEGLKFMVYLQKENIIDESGMPKERFSAEFPKEGPSILRIQQVVRGDSAAYFCASSPVTGVEAFFGQGTRLTVV.